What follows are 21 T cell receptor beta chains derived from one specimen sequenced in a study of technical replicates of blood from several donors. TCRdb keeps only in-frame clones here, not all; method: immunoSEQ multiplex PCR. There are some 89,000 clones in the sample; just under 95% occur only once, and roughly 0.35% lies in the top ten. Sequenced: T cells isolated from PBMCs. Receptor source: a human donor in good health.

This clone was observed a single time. CDR3 sequence (DNA): TGTGCCAGCAGCCGGGGCCCGGGAGGGGGTACAGATACGCAGTATTTT. Protein sequence: CASSRGPGGGTDTQYF. V is TRBV7-2 and J is TRBJ2-3, with TRBD2 matching 8 bases. The CDR3 has 16 amino acids. Germline CDR1 is SGHTA and CDR2 is FQGNSA. After removal of 5 bases from V and 3 bases from J, the junction contained 10 bases not matched to a gene.

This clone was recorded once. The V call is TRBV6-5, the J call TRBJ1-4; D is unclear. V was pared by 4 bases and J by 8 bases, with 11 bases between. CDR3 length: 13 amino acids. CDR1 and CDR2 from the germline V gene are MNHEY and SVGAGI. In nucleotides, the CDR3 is TGTGCCAGCAGTTTTACTAGAGGGGAAAAACTGTTTTTT. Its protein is CASSFTRGEKLFF.

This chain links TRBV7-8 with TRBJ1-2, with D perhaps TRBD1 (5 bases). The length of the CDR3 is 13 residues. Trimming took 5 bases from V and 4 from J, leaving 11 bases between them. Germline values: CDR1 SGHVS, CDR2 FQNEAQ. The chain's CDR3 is CASSPGRGYGYTF. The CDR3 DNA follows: TGTGCCAGCAGCCCCGGTAGGGGCTATGGCTACACCTTC.

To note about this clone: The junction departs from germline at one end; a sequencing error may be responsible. DNA of the CDR3: TGCGCCAGCAGCCCCGGGACAGGGGGCTACGATGAGCAGTTCTTC. Its translation: CASSPGTGGYDEQFF. V gene TRBV5-1 combines with J gene TRBJ2-1; 12 bases are shared with TRBD1. CDR1 is SGHRS and CDR2 is YFSETQ in the germline V gene. This CDR3 is 15 amino acids long. Drawing the rest from reference TRBV5-1 and TRBJ2-1, the complete variable domain is KAGVTQTPRYLIKTRGQQVTLSCSPISGHRSVSWYQQTPGQGLQFLFEYFSETQRNKGNFPGRFSGRQFSNSRSEMNVSTLELGDSALYLCASSPGTGGYDEQFFGPGTRLTVL.

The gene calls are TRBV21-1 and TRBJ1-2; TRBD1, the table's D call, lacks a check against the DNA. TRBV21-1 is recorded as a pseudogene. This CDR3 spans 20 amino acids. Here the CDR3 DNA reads TGTGCCAGCAGCAAAGTCCACCTTCAGGGGGGAGACATTCTTAACTATGGCTACACCTTC. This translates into CASSKVHLQGGDILNYGYTF.

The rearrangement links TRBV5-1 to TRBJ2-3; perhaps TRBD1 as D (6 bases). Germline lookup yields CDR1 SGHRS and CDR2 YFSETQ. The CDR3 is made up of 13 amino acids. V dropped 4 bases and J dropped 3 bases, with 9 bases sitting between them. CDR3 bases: TGCGCCAGCAGCGCTGGACAGACAGATACGCAGTATTTT. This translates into CASSAGQTDTQYF.

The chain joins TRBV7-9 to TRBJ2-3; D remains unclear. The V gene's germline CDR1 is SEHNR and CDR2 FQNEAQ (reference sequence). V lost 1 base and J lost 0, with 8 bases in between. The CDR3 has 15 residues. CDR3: CASSLDGPSTDTQYF. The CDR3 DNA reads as TGTGCCAGCAGCTTAGATGGGCCGAGCACAGATACGCAGTATTTT.

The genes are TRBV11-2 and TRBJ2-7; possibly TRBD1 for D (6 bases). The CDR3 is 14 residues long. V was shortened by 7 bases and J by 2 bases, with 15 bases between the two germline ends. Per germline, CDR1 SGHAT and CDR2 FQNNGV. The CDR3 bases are TGTGCCAGCACCATTCCGGGACACACCTACGAGCAGTACTTC. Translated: CASTIPGHTYEQYF.

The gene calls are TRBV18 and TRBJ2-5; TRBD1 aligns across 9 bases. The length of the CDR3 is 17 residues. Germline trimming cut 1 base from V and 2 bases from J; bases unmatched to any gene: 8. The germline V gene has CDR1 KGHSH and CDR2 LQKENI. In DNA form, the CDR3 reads TGTGCCAGCTCACCACGATCGGGACAGGGTCAACAAGAGACCCAGTACTTC. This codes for CASSPRSGQGQQETQYF.

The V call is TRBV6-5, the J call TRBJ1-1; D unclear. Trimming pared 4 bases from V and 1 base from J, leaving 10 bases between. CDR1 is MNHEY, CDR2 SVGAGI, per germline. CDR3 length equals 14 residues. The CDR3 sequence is CASSWRGGNTEAFF. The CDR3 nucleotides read TGTGCCAGCAGTTGGCGGGGAGGGAACACTGAAGCTTTCTTT.

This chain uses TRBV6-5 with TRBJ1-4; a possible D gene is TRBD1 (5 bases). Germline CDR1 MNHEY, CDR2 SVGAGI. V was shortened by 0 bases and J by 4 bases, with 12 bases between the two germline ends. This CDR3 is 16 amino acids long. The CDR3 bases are TGTGCCAGCAGTTACTCTTCGGGGGACCTTAATGAAAAACTGTTTTTT. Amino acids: CASSYSSGDLNEKLFF.

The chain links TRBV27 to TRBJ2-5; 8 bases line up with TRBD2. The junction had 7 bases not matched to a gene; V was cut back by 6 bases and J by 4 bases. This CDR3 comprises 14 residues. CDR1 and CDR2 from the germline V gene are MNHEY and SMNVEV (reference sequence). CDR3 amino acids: CASSRAGVSETQYF. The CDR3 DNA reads TGTGCCAGCAGCAGAGCGGGAGTTTCAGAGACCCAGTACTTC.

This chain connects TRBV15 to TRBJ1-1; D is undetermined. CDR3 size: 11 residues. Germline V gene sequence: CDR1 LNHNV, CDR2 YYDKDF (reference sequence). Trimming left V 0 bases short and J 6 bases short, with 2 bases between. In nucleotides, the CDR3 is TGTGCCACCAGCAGAGACTCTGAAGCTTTCTTT. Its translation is CATSRDSEAFF.

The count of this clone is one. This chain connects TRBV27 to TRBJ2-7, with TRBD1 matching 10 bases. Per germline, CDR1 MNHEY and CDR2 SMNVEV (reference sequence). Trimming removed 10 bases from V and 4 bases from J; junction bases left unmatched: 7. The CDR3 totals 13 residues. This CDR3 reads CATWTGGSYEQYF. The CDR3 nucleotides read TGTGCCACCTGGACAGGGGGTTCTTACGAGCAGTACTTC.

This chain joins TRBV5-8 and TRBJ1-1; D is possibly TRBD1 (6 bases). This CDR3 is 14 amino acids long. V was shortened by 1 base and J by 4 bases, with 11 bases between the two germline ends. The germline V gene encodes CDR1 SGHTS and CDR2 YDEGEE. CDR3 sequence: CASSLTVGGTEAFF. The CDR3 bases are TGTGCCAGCAGCTTGACAGTAGGGGGCACTGAAGCTTTCTTT.

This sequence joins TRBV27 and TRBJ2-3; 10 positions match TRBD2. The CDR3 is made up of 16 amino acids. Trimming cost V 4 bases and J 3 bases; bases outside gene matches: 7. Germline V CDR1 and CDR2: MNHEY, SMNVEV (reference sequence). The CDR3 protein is CASSSFLAGVTDTQYF. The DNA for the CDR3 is TGTGCCAGCAGTTCCTTTCTAGCGGGAGTAACAGATACGCAGTATTTT.

The CDR3 DNA reads TGCGCCAGCAGCCCTGCGGGAGCTGGGGTGACAGATACGCAGTATTTT. Translating gives CASSPAGAGVTDTQYF. V and J are TRBV5-1 and TRBJ2-3; 7 nucleotides line up with TRBD2. This CDR3 has 16 residues. J lost 3 bases, V lost 4 bases, and 11 bases had no gene match. CDR1 is SGHRS and CDR2 is YFSETQ in the germline V gene. The whole variable domain, remainder taken from reference TRBV5-1 and TRBJ2-3, is KAGVTQTPRYLIKTRGQQVTLSCSPISGHRSVSWYQQTPGQGLQFLFEYFSETQRNKGNFPGRFSGRQFSNSRSEMNVSTLELGDSALYLCASSPAGAGVTDTQYFGPGTRLTVL.

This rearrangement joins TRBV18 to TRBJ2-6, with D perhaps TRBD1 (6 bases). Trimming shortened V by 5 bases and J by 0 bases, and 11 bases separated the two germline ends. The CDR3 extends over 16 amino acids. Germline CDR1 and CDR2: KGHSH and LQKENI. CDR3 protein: CASSVAGASGANVLTF. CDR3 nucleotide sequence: TGTGCCAGCTCAGTTGCAGGGGCCTCTGGGGCCAACGTCCTGACTTTC.

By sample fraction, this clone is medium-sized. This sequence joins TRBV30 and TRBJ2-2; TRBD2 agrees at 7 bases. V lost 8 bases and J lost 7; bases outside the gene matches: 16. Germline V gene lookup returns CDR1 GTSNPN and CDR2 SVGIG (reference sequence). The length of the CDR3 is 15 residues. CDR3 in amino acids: CARPGGEGDGGELFF. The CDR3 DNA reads TGTGCCCGACCCGGAGGGGAGGGTGATGGCGGGGAGCTGTTTTTT.

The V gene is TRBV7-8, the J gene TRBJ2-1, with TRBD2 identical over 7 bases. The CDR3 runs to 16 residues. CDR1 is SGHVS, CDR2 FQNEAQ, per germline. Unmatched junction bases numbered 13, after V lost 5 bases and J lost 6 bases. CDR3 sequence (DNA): TGTGCCAGCAGCCCCGTTCGACTAGCCCACCCCAATGAGCAGTTCTTC. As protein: CASSPVRLAHPNEQFF.

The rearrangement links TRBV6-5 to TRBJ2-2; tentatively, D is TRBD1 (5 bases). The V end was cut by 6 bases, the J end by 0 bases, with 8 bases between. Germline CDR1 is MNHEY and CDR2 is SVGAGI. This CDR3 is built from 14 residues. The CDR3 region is CASRTVSNTGELFF. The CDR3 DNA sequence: TGTGCCAGCAGGACAGTTTCGAACACCGGGGAGCTGTTTTTT.